The clone carrying this TCR beta chain has a handful of counts. The antigen remains undetermined. The data stem from a study of cytomegalovirus exposure and HLA in healthy donors. Across the study: The Caucasian-associated ancestry cluster contained about four fifths of the 398 genotyped donors.

Study conclusions and caveats: Follow-up analysis seemed to connect common viral pathogens with several of the most significant clusters identified. The authors later linked a missense DCLRE1C variant to TCR beta V- and J-gene trimming. The investigators catalogued 160 or so TCR beta chains as cytomegalovirus-associated.

PCR involved 60 Vbeta and 13 Jbeta primers. TCRdb's copy holds only in-frame clones and misses some; the assay was immunoSEQ multiplex PCR. The table lists over 95,000 clones, 74% of them singletons, with approximately 2% in the top ten. Trimming cost V 4 bases and J 4 bases; bases outside gene matches: 7. Germline lookup yields CDR1 SGHNT and CDR2 YYREEE (reference sequence). This CDR3 is built from 15 residues. The receptor was isolated from a human donor in good health. V gene TRBV5-4 combines with J gene TRBJ1-1, with 10 bases identical to TRBD1. Material for sequencing was PBMCs. CDR3 region: CASSTRTGGGTEAFF. The CDR3, as DNA: TGTGCCAGCAGCACCCGGACAGGGGGTGGCACTGAAGCTTTCTTT. Full variable domain (missing parts from reference TRBV5-4 and TRBJ1-1): ETGVTQSPTHLIKTRGQQVTLRCSSQSGHNTVSWYQQALGQGPQFIFQYYREEENGRGNFPPRFSGLQFPNYSSELNVNALELDDSALYLCASSTRTGGGTEAFFGQGTRLTVV.